This T cell receptor (beta chain) was found in a study of PD-L1 blockade in urothelial cancer. The overall study: In the mid-2010s, patients got going on atezolizumab, taking 1,200 mg intravenously every 3 weeks. Median blood clonality was about 0.081, with under 100,000 unique TCRs. Blood analysis took place 3 weeks (second dose) and 6 weeks after treatment start.

This table comes from immunoSEQ multiplex PCR, and its TCRdb copy is limited to in-frame clones, with some not included. The repertoire holds some 76,000 clones, with about 89% as singletons. Points from the study as a whole: Improved survival was predicted by pretreatment blood TCR clonality below the median.

A remark on this clone: Its specificity is not known.

Germline lookup yields CDR1 MDHEN and CDR2 SYDVKM. Trimming removed 3 bases at V and 7 bases at J, with 16 bases between. The CDR3 totals 15 residues. This TCR was sampled from a man in his sixties with urothelial cancer. The chain uses TRBV28 and TRBJ1-5, with D possibly matching TRBD1 (6 bases). The input for sequencing was PBMCs, taken around atezolizumab (anti-PD-L1) treatment. This CDR3 is CASSFLLGAGQPQHF. Here the CDR3 DNA reads TGTGCCAGCAGTTTTCTTTTGGGGGCCGGACAGCCCCAGCATTTT.